Listed below are T cell receptor beta chains from one sample, sequenced in a study of regulatory T cells in long-lasting Graves disease. TCRdb re-analysed the multiplex PCR reads in MiXCR, keeping a single row per CDR3 protein. The sample has 350,000 to 450,000 distinct CDR3 sequences, 20% to 25% seen once; the top ten hold 25% to 35%. This sample comprised peripheral blood mononuclear cells (PBMCs), obtained when the disease was refractory, from a patient treated with antithyroid drugs. These receptors were obtained from a middle-aged woman with Graves disease. CDR3s include the opening cysteine and the closing phenylalanine or tryptophan. The order of the fields is V gene, clone size, J gene, D gene, CDR3 DNA, CDR3 protein. The D gene is left open where the match is weak. Clone size appears in some rows only: once, few, many, or a class for an expanded clone.

V: TRBV7-3
size: NA
J: TRBJ2-1
D: TRBD2
DNA: TGTGCCAGCAGCTTCCTTCCTAGCGGCTCCTACAATGAGCAGTTCTTC
CDR3: CASSFLPSGSYNEQFF

V: TRBV2
size: many
J: TRBJ2-2
D: NA
DNA: TGTGCCAGCATAGAGAACACCGGGGAGCTGTTTTTT
CDR3: CASIENTGELFF

V: TRBV27
size: NA
J: TRBJ2-5
D: TRBD2
DNA: TGTGCCAGCAGCCCCTTCGGGGGGGCCCAGTACTTC
CDR3: CASSPFGGAQYF

V: TRBV24-1
size: few
J: TRBJ2-2
D: TRBD1
DNA: TGTGCCACCAGTGACCCAAGGACAGGGGACACCGGGGAGCTGTTTTTT
CDR3: CATSDPRTGDTGELFF

V: TRBV20-1
size: few
J: TRBJ2-4
D: TRBD1
DNA: TGCAGTGCGGACCCAGGGGGCTTGGGAAACATTCAGTACTTC
CDR3: CSADPGGLGNIQYF

V: TRBV11-2
size: many
J: TRBJ1-1
D: NA
DNA: TGTGCCAGCAGCCCTCCCGGACCCGAAGCTTTCTTT
CDR3: CASSPPGPEAFF

V: TRBV7-9
size: NA
J: TRBJ1-5
D: NA
DNA: TGTGCCAGCAGCCCCCCGGGGGCGGATCAGCCCCAGCATTTT
CDR3: CASSPPGADQPQHF

V: TRBV14
size: few
J: TRBJ2-1
D: NA
DNA: TGTGCCAGCAGCCAAGGGGTAGCGGCCCTGAGGTACAATGAGCAGTTCTTC
CDR3: CASSQGVAALRYNEQFF

V: TRBV28
size: many
J: TRBJ2-7
D: NA
DNA: TGTGCCAGCTTGACAGTCCCTTCCGAGCAGTACTTC
CDR3: CASLTVPSEQYF

V: TRBV6-1
size: many
J: TRBJ2-7
D: TRBD2
DNA: TGTGCCACCCTAGCGGGAGCCGGCTCCTACGAGCAGTACTTC
CDR3: CATLAGAGSYEQYF

V: TRBV10-2
size: NA
J: TRBJ2-7
D: TRBD1
DNA: TGCGCCAGCAGGGAGGGGACAGGGGGCTTCGAGCAGTACTTC
CDR3: CASREGTGGFEQYF

V: TRBV7-9
size: few
J: TRBJ1-2
D: NA
DNA: TGTGCCAGCAGCTCGGGACAACACATACTCAACTATGGCCACACCTTC
CDR3: CASSSGQHILNYGHTF

V: TRBV4-2
size: NA
J: TRBJ1-2
D: NA
DNA: TGTGCCAGCAGCCAAGGAACAGTCTATGGCTACACCTTC
CDR3: CASSQGTVYGYTF

V: TRBV27
size: many
J: TRBJ1-1
D: NA
DNA: TGTGCCAGCAGATCTTACCTCAGAGACACTGAAGCTTTCTTT
CDR3: CASRSYLRDTEAFF

V: TRBV7-3
size: NA
J: TRBJ2-1
D: NA
DNA: TGTGCCAGCAGCTTTAGCGGAGACTCCTACAATGAGCAGTTCTTC
CDR3: CASSFSGDSYNEQFF

V: TRBV6-5
size: many
J: TRBJ1-6
D: NA
DNA: TGTGCCAGCAGTTACTCGGTTTATCCCGATTCACCCCTCCACTTT
CDR3: CASSYSVYPDSPLHF

V: TRBV7-9
size: NA
J: TRBJ2-2
D: NA
DNA: TGTGCCAGCAGCTTGTTTCCCAGGGACACCGGGGAGCTGTTTTTT
CDR3: CASSLFPRDTGELFF

V: TRBV30
size: NA
J: TRBJ2-7
D: TRBD2
DNA: TGTGCCTGGAGCCTAGCGGGAGTACAGTACTTC
CDR3: CAWSLAGVQYF

V: TRBV5-1
size: few
J: TRBJ1-2
D: TRBD1
DNA: TGCGCCAGCAGCTTGCGGGACAGGATCGGCTATGGCTACACCTTC
CDR3: CASSLRDRIGYGYTF

V: TRBV28
size: many
J: TRBJ1-2
D: NA
DNA: TGTGCCAGCAGACCCCTAGAGAGAGGGGCCGGCTACACCTTC
CDR3: CASRPLERGAGYTF

V: TRBV6-5
size: many
J: TRBJ1-2
D: NA
DNA: TGTGCCAGCAGTTACTCAGGATCGGGAGAAACGGCTTATGGCTACACCTTC
CDR3: CASSYSGSGETAYGYTF

V: TRBV7-9
size: few
J: TRBJ1-3
D: NA
DNA: TGTGCCAGCAGCCCGTCTGGCTCTGGAAACACCATATATTTT
CDR3: CASSPSGSGNTIYF

V: TRBV7-2
size: many
J: TRBJ1-2
D: TRBD1
DNA: TGTGCCAGCAGCTTATTGGACAGGAGGAATGGCTACACCTTC
CDR3: CASSLLDRRNGYTF

V: TRBV12-3/TRBV12-4
size: many
J: TRBJ2-5
D: TRBD2
DNA: TGTGCCAGCAGGCCCGTCGGACTAGCGGGAGGGGAGACCCAGTACTTC
CDR3: CASRPVGLAGGETQYF

V: TRBV7-9
size: NA
J: TRBJ1-4
D: TRBD1
DNA: TGTGCCAGCAGTCGTAAGACAGGGGCCCGTAATGAAAAACTGTTTTTT
CDR3: CASSRKTGARNEKLFF

V: TRBV7-2
size: NA
J: TRBJ1-1
D: TRBD1
DNA: TGTGCCAGCTTGCGGCAAAGGGGGCGGGTGGGTCCTTGGCCGGAAGCTTTCTTT
CDR3: CASLRQRGRVGPWPEAFF

V: TRBV28
size: NA
J: TRBJ2-1
D: NA
DNA: TGTGCCGTTCATAGCGGAAGCTCCTACAATGAGCAGTTCTTC
CDR3: CAVHSGSSYNEQFF

V: TRBV11-2
size: NA
J: TRBJ1-4
D: NA
DNA: TGTGCCAGCAGAAGACCGGGACCGATTAATGAAAAACTGTTTTTT
CDR3: CASRRPGPINEKLFF

V: TRBV28
size: many
J: TRBJ1-5
D: NA
DNA: TGTGCCAGCAGCCGGTCGGTATGGGAGACCCAGCATTTT
CDR3: CASSRSVWETQHF

V: TRBV5-8
size: NA
J: TRBJ2-7
D: NA
DNA: TGTGCCAGCAGCTTGGTCGGGAGGGGGCACGAGCAGTACTTC
CDR3: CASSLVGRGHEQYF

V: TRBV28
size: many
J: TRBJ2-7
D: NA
DNA: TGTGCCAGCAGCTTCCCCGGGACCGCCGGGGAGCAGTACTTC
CDR3: CASSFPGTAGEQYF

V: TRBV28
size: many
J: TRBJ1-5
D: TRBD1
DNA: TGTGCCAGCAGTTCGCTACGCGAAATGACAGGGTTTGGACAGCCCCAGCATTTT
CDR3: CASSSLREMTGFGQPQHF

V: TRBV7-6
size: NA
J: TRBJ2-7
D: NA
DNA: TGTGCCAGCAGCTTAGCGGACAGAAAAGAGAGGGTTTACGAGCAGTACTTC
CDR3: CASSLADRKERVYEQYF

V: TRBV5-5
size: many
J: TRBJ1-1
D: NA
DNA: TGTGCCAGCAGCTTTTTTCTGGGCGGGGCGGCCACTGAAGCTTTCTTT
CDR3: CASSFFLGGAATEAFF

V: TRBV12-5
size: many
J: TRBJ2-2
D: TRBD2
DNA: TGTGCTAGTGGTTTGGGACTAGCGGGTTCCACCGGGGAGCTGTTTTTT
CDR3: CASGLGLAGSTGELFF

V: TRBV20-1
size: many
J: TRBJ2-7
D: TRBD2
DNA: TGCAGTGCTAGCCCGCTCATACCGGGACTAGCGGCCTCATCCTACGAGCAGTACTTC
CDR3: CSASPLIPGLAASSYEQYF

V: TRBV27
size: NA
J: TRBJ2-1
D: NA
DNA: TGTGCCAGCAGTTCCGTGCCCCTATCCTACAATGAGCAGTTCTTC
CDR3: CASSSVPLSYNEQFF

V: TRBV5-6
size: NA
J: TRBJ1-1
D: NA
DNA: TGTGCCAGCAGCTTGGGGCGGGCCACTGAAGCTTTCTTT
CDR3: CASSLGRATEAFF

V: TRBV5-1
size: NA
J: TRBJ2-2
D: NA
DNA: TGCGCCAGCAGCCGGAGGGCAGGGGGAACCACCGGGGAGCTGTTTTTT
CDR3: CASSRRAGGTTGELFF

V: TRBV30
size: NA
J: TRBJ1-6
D: TRBD1
DNA: TGTGCCTGGAGATTACAGGGGGCTAACTCACCCCTCCACTTT
CDR3: CAWRLQGANSPLHF

V: TRBV27
size: NA
J: TRBJ2-7
D: NA
DNA: TGTGCCAGCAGTTTGGGGCAGGGGGGCCACGAGCAGTACTTC
CDR3: CASSLGQGGHEQYF

V: TRBV29-1
size: few
J: TRBJ2-5
D: NA
DNA: TGCAGCGTTGGTGGTCTAGCTGTTGAGACCCAGTACTTC
CDR3: CSVGGLAVETQYF